This TCR beta chain was documented in a study of post-analysis software for immune sequencing data. Study-level results: Four to six TRBV segments, including TRBV5-6, TRBV5-1 and TRBV20-1, were more frequent in patients than controls. Normalized Chao1 diversity was significantly reduced in patients versus controls.

This clonotype has a handful of counts. As yet, its antigen is unknown. The length of the CDR3 is 14 residues. From germline, CDR1 is MNHEY and CDR2 SVGEGT. The germline V and J ends were trimmed by 5 bases and 6 bases, with 16 bases remaining between them. TCR beta cDNA libraries included unique molecular identifiers. TCRdb reprocessed the PCR reads via MiXCR and lists one record per CDR3 protein. The table includes roughly 580,000 distinct CDR3 sequences, about 40% detected once. Sequencing used blood. This sequence was found in a girl aged 10 to 17 with multiple sclerosis. The chain couples TRBV6-2 or TRBV6-3 to TRBJ1-2; no firm D call. The CDR3 nucleotides are TGTGCCAGCAGTAACCGGGGTAAAATCCATGGCTACACCTTC. This codes for CASSNRGKIHGYTF.